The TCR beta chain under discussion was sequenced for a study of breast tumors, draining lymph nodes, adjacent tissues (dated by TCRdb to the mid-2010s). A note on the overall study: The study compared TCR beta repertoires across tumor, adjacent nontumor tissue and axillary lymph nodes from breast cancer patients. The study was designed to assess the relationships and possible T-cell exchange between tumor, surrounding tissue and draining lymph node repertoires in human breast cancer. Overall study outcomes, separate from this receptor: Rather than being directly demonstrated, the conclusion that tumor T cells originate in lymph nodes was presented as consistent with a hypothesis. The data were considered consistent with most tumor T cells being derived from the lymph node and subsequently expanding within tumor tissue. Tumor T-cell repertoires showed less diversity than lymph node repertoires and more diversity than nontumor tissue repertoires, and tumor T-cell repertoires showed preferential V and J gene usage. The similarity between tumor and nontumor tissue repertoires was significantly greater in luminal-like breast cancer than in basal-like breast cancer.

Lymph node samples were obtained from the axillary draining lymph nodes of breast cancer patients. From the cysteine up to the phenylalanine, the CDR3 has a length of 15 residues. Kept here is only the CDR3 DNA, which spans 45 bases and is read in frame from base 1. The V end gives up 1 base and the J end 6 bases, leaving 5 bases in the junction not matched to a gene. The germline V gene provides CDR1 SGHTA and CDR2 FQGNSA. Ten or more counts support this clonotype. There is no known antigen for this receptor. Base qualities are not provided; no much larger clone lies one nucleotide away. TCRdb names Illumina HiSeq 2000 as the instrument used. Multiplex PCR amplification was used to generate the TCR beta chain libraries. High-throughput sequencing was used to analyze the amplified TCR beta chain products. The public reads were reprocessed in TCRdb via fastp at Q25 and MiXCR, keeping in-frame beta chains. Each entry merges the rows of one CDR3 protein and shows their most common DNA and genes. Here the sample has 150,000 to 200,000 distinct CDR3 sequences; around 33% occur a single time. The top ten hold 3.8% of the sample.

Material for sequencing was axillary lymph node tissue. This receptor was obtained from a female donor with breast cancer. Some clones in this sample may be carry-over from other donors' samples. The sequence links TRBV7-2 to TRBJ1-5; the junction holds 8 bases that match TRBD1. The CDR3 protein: CASSLVRGQGQPQHF. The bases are TGTGCCAGCAGCTTAGTCAGGGGGCAAGGTCAGCCCCAGCATTTT.